Each of the 19 T cell receptor beta chains below was sequenced from the same sample in a study of Ad26.COV2.S vaccination and SARS-CoV-2 variants. Clones were sequenced by immunoSEQ multiplex PCR, and TCRdb holds only the in-frame ones, with some missing. This table holds over 400,000 clones, roughly nine tenths found once. This sample's treatment: some 19 received Ad26.COV2.S at low or high dose, single or two shots; several received placebo; per-sample allocation not given. Vaccine and placebo recipients were sampled on day 63 after the first injection. This material consisted of peripheral blood, taken in a trial of Ad26.COV2.S vaccine versus placebo. The receptors originated from a person between 18 and 65 years old who received the Ad26.COV2.S COVID-19 vaccine or a placebo.

Remarks on this clone: The sample has other DNA sequences that encode this CDR3 too. The chain couples TRBV9 to TRBJ1-2, with unresolved D. The CDR3 loop spans 14 amino acids. Per germline, CDR1 SGDLS and CDR2 YYNGEE. Trimming pared 0 bases from V and 0 bases from J, leaving 6 bases between. This CDR3 reads CASSVVGANYGYTF. CDR3 DNA: TGTGCCAGCAGCGTAGTCGGAGCTAACTATGGCTACACCTTC.

The CDR3 DNA reads TGCGCCAGCAGCTTCACTAGCGGGAGCTCTTCAGATACGCAGTATTTT. This sequence encodes CASSFTSGSSSDTQYF. The rearrangement uses TRBV5-1 and TRBJ2-3, with 11 bases aligning to TRBD2. This CDR3 has 16 amino acids. Germline values: CDR1 SGHRS, CDR2 YFSETQ. The junction had 6 bases not matched to a gene; V was cut back by 2 bases and J by 4 bases.

The chain recombines TRBV19 with TRBJ2-6; TRBD2 matches at 12 bases. V shed 4 bases and J 1 base; nucleotides not matched to a gene: 2. The CDR3 consists of 17 residues. From germline, CDR1 is LNHDA and CDR2 SQIVND (reference sequence). In DNA, the CDR3 is TGTGCCAGTAGTAAGGGACTAGCGGGTTCTGGGGCCAACGTCCTGACTTTC. Translating it yields CASSKGLAGSGANVLTF.

This clone appeared a single time. The chain has TRBV5-1 and TRBJ2-5, with D maybe TRBD2 (6 bases). Germline V gene lookup returns CDR1 SGHRS and CDR2 YFSETQ. The CDR3 is 13 amino acids. Between the trimmed V and J ends, which lost 2 bases and 4 bases, there was a span of 9 bases. The CDR3 DNA follows: TGCGCCAGCAGCTTTGGAGGGGTAGAGACCCAGTACTTC. This codes for CASSFGGVETQYF.

The chain employs TRBV28 and TRBJ1-2; 11 bases fit TRBD1. CDR3 size: 14 residues. V was pared by 8 bases and J by 3 bases, with 5 bases of the junction left unmatched. The germline CDR1 and CDR2 sequences are MDHEN and SYDVKM. CDR3 residues: CASGQGARYYGYTF. The CDR3 DNA is TGTGCCAGCGGACAGGGGGCTCGGTACTATGGCTACACCTTC.

The DNA of the CDR3 is TGTGCCAGCAGCTTCTCTATTAGCGGGGGACCCACAGATACGCAGTATTTT. It codes for CASSFSISGGPTDTQYF. The V and J genes are TRBV13 and TRBJ2-3; TRBD2 matches at 9 bases. V was clipped by 3 bases and J by 2 bases; unmatched bases: 9. The CDR3 runs to 17 residues. The germline CDR1 and CDR2 sequences are PRHDT and FYEKMQ (reference sequence).

CDR3 coding DNA: TGCGCCAGCACGAGAGTAGCGGGAGGTGAGACCCAGTACTTC. It yields the protein CASTRVAGGETQYF. The V and J genes are TRBV5-1 and TRBJ2-5, with 10 bases matching TRBD2. The germline gives CDR1 SGHRS, CDR2 YFSETQ. This CDR3 contains 14 residues. The ends lost 6 bases at V and 5 bases at J; junction bases unmatched: 7.

This clone was recorded once. This chain links TRBV4-3 with TRBJ1-2, with a weak D call TRBD1 (5 bases). V lost 3 bases and J lost 2, with 13 bases in between. CDR3 size: 15 residues. The germline CDR1 and CDR2 sequences are LGHNA and YSLEER. CDR3 DNA: TGCGCCAGCAGCCAGGAGACGTGGGGGAACTATGGCTACACCTTC. It encodes CASSQETWGNYGYTF.

Of note for this clone: The sample has other DNA sequences that encode this CDR3 too. The chain is built from TRBV7-6 and TRBJ1-1, with D unresolved. Germline values: CDR1 SGHVS, CDR2 FNYEAQ. CDR3 length: 13 residues. V dropped 5 bases and J dropped 0 bases, with 7 bases sitting between them. The CDR3 sequence is CASSLDLNTEAFF. The CDR3 DNA reads TGTGCCAGCAGCCTGGACCTGAACACTGAAGCTTTCTTT.

The chain has TRBV28 and TRBJ1-1, with 10 bases aligning to TRBD1. The V and J ends lost 2 bases and 5 bases, in that order; junction bases with no gene match: 8. This CDR3 is built from 16 residues. Germline lookup yields CDR1 MDHEN and CDR2 SYDVKM. The CDR3 region has the DNA TGTGCCAGCAGTTTACCGCCTCCGGGACAGGGGACTGAAGCTTTCTTT. Its translation: CASSLPPPGQGTEAFF.

The chain links TRBV4-3 to TRBJ1-5; D ambiguous. The V end was cut by 0 bases, the J end by 9 bases, with 18 bases between. The CDR3 sequence is 16 residues long. Germline CDR1 and CDR2: LGHNA and YSLEER. The chain's CDR3 is CASSQDREGFQGPQHF. The CDR3 nucleotides read TGCGCCAGCAGCCAAGATCGGGAGGGTTTCCAAGGGCCCCAGCATTTT.

The V and J genes are TRBV19 and TRBJ2-2; the match to TRBD2 covers 9 bases. The CDR3 sequence is 16 residues long. V lost 6 bases to trimming and J lost 7 bases; unmatched junction nucleotides: 12. CDR1 and CDR2 (germline): LNHDA, SQIVND (reference sequence). Written as DNA, the CDR3 is TGTGCCAGTAGATCTCTTAGCGGGAGTCAAGTCGGGGAGCTGTTTTTT. Its protein product is CASRSLSGSQVGELFF. Full variable domain (remainder filled in from reference TRBV19 and TRBJ2-2): DGGITQSPKYLFRKEGQNVTLSCEQNLNHDAMYWYRQDPGQGLRLIYYSQIVNDFQKGDIAEGYSVSREKKESFPLTVTSAQKNPTAFYLCASRSLSGSQVGELFFGEGSRLTVL.

The chain has TRBV7-9 and TRBJ2-5, with 7 positions matching TRBD1. The CDR3 loop spans 15 amino acids. Germline CDR1 reads SEHNR; CDR2 reads FQNEAQ (reference sequence). Germline trimming cut 4 bases from V and 1 base from J; bases unmatched to any gene: 6. The CDR3 bases are TGTGCCAGCAGCTCGCGACAGGGCTCCCAAGAGACCCAGTACTTC. Amino acids: CASSSRQGSQETQYF.

This clone has a handful of counts. The chain has TRBV27 and TRBJ1-1; D gene uncertain. The CDR3 runs to 11 residues. Trimming shortened V by 6 bases and J by 8 bases, and 10 bases separated the two germline ends. Germline V gene lookup returns CDR1 MNHEY and CDR2 SMNVEV (reference sequence). The CDR3 bases are TGTGCCAGCAGCCGCGGACGAGAAGCTTTCTTT. Encoded protein: CASSRGREAFF.

The J gene is TRBJ2-7, the V gene TRBV10-3; a weak D match, TRBD2 (6 bases). This CDR3 spans 14 amino acids. The V end was cut by 3 bases, the J end by 3 bases, with 12 bases between. CDR1 is ENHRY, CDR2 SYGVKD, per germline. CDR3 sequence: CAISDGRGLYEQYF. The CDR3 nucleotides read TGTGCCATCAGTGATGGGCGGGGACTCTACGAGCAGTACTTC.

The J gene is TRBJ2-1, the V gene TRBV19; TRBD1 matches at 9 bases. The CDR3 extends over 16 amino acids. The V and J ends lost 4 bases and 0 bases, in that order; junction bases with no gene match: 4. CDR1 and CDR2 (germline): LNHDA, SQIVND (reference sequence). The CDR3 loop reads CASSTSTGGSYNEQFF. In DNA, the CDR3 is TGTGCCAGTAGTACTTCGACAGGGGGCTCCTACAATGAGCAGTTCTTC.

The chain has TRBV9 and TRBJ1-1; D is perhaps TRBD1 (5 bases). V was cut by 4 bases and J by 3 bases, with 19 bases left in between. The CDR3 extends over 16 amino acids. CDR1 is SGDLS, CDR2 YYNGEE, per germline. The CDR3 loop reads CASSSKAAGRHTEAFF. Here the CDR3 DNA reads TGTGCCAGCAGCTCCAAGGCTGCAGGGCGACACACTGAAGCTTTCTTT.

The chain employs TRBV19 and TRBJ1-4; tentatively, D is TRBD1 (6 bases). Germline CDR1 LNHDA, CDR2 SQIVND (reference sequence). Deletions cut 4 bases from V and 4 bases from J, with 19 bases between. The CDR3 has 17 residues. In nucleotides, the CDR3 is TGTGCCAGTAGTAGGGAGGGACCCGGGACAAATAATGAAAAACTGTTTTTT. This gives the protein CASSREGPGTNNEKLFF.

The chain has TRBV7-9 and TRBJ2-4; D may be TRBD1 (6 bases). Germline V gives CDR1 SEHNR, CDR2 FQNEAQ (reference sequence). V lost 3 bases and J lost 4, with 10 bases in between. The CDR3 consists of 14 residues. CDR3 sequence: CASSFTGSKNIQYF. The CDR3 DNA reads TGTGCCAGCAGCTTCACAGGGTCTAAAAACATTCAGTACTTC. The variable domain in full, completed from reference TRBV7-9 and TRBJ2-4, reads DTGVSQNPRHKITKRGQNVTFRCDPISEHNRLYWYRQTLGQGPEFLTYFQNEAQLEKSRLLSDRFSAERPKGSFSTLEIQRTEQGDSAMYLCASSFTGSKNIQYFGAGTRLSVL.